This T cell receptor beta chain was found in a study of shared clonotypes between healthy human individuals. Study conclusions and caveats: It was the non-shared clonotypes that had lower generation probabilities than clonotypes shared by all four donors.

Germline V gene sequence: CDR1 SNHLY, CDR2 FYNNEI. Trimming removed 8 bases at V and 3 bases at J, with 13 bases between. The CDR3 is 14 residues long. This was a deep-level run. Sequencing was performed with immunoSEQ multiplex PCR; in TCRdb, only in-frame clones are kept and a portion is missing. The sample lists approximately 2.3 million clones, more than 80% occurring once. Turning to this clone: Antigen: not known.

A split of CD4+ cells into CD45RA+ naive and CD45RA-negative memory subsets was performed. This receptor was taken from a man aged 18-30 years in good health. Some clones in this sample may be carry-over from other donors' samples. The genes are TRBV2 and TRBJ2-2; tentatively, D is TRBD1 (6 bases). The sequenced sample consisted of naive CD4+ T cells from PBMCs. As for subset: CD45RA+ positively selected. The CDR3 nucleotides are TGTGCCAGCGGGGGCAGGGCTTACACCGGGGAGCTGTTTTTT. It codes for CASGGRAYTGELFF.